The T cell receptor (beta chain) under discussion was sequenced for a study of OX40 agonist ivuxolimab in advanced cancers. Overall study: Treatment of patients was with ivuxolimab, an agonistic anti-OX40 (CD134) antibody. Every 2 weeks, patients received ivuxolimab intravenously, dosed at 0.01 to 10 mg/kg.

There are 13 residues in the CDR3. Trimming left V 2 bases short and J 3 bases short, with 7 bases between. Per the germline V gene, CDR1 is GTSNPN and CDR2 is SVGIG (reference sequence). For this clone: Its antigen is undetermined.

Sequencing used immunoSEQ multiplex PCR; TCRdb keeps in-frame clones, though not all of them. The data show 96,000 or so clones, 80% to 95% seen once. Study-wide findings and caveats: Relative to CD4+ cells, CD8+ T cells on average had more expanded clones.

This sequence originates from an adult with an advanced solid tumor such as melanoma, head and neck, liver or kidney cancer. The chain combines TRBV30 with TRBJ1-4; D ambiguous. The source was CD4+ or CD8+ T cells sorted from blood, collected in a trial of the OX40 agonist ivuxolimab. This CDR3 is CAWSPNANEKLFF. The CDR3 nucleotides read TGTGCCTGGAGTCCGAACGCTAATGAAAAACTGTTTTTT. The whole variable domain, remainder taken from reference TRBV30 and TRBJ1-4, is SQTIHQWPATLVQPVGSPLSLECTVEGTSNPNLYWYRQAAGRGLQLLFYSVGIGQISSEVPQNLSASRPQDRQFILSSKKLLLSDSGFYLCAWSPNANEKLFFGSGTQLSVL.